The subject of this entry is one T cell receptor beta chain. The antigen remains unidentified. The PCR contained 60 Vbeta and 13 Jbeta primers. TCRdb keeps only in-frame clones here, not all; method: immunoSEQ multiplex PCR. There are roughly 130,000 clones in the sample; roughly 63% occur only once, and 1.5% to 2% lies in the top ten. The data are from a study of cytomegalovirus exposure and HLA in healthy donors. Across the whole study: Falling in the Caucasian-associated ancestry cluster were roughly 86% of approximately 410 genotyped donors. General study findings and limits: Cytomegalovirus-associated status was assigned to more than 150 TCR beta chains.

Germline CDR1 MNHEY, CDR2 SMNVEV (reference sequence). J lost 2 bases, V lost 5 bases, and 3 bases had no gene match. The CDR3 runs 15 residues. The donors (healthy individuals) were bone marrow donors. The specimen was PBMCs. V gene TRBV27 combines with J gene TRBJ1-5; TRBD1 aligns across 10 bases. This receptor was obtained from a man aged 25 to 40 in good health and CMV-seropositive. CDR3 sequence (DNA): TGTGCCAGCAGTCCCGGGACAGGGGGCAATCAGCCCCAGCATTTT. This encodes CASSPGTGGNQPQHF.